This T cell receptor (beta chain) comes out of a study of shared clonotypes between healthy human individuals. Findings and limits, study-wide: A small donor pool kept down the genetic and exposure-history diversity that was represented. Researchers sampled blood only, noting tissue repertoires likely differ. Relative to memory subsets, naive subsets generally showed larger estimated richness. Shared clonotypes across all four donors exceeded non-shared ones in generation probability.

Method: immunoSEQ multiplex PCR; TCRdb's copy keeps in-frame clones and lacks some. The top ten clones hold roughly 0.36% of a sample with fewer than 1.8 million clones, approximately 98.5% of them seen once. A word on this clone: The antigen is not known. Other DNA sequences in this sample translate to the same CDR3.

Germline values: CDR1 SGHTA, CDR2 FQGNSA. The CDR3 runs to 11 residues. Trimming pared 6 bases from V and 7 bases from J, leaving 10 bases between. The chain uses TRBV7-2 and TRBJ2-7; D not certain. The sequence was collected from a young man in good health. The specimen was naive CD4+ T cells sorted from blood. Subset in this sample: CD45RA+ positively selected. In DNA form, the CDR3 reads TGTGCCAGCAGTTTGAGAGGTGAGCAGTACTTC. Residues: CASSLRGEQYF.